This T cell receptor (beta chain) derives from a study of blood T cell repertoires in COVID-19. Study information: The United States, Italy and Spain supplied acute and convalescent COVID-19 samples. PBMCs, B-cell-depleted T cells, or T cells were the source of the cDNA or gDNA that made up the material.

The V gene lost 0 bases and the J gene lost 4 bases, with 22 bases spanning the gap. Looked up from germline, CDR1 is SEHNR and CDR2 is FQNEAQ (reference sequence). This CDR3 has 18 residues. Original data processing: Amplification of reference gene primers provided the estimated nucleated cell counts. Only in-frame clones appear in the TCRdb table, and some are missing; sequencing was by immunoSEQ multiplex PCR. V, J and clone size are those of that table, while D and trimming were read from the DNA. Among 100,000 or so clones listed, about 89% were seen once. The V call is TRBV7-9, the J call TRBJ2-7; weak D call: TRBD1 (5 bases). The sequencing sample was made of peripheral blood. The clonotype was recovered from a woman in her fifties or sixties in a cohort sampled during active COVID-19. CDR3 in amino acids: CASSLALGGHTRSYEQYF. DNA for the CDR3: TGTGCCAGCAGCTTAGCGCTTGGCGGACACACCCGATCTTACGAGCAGTACTTC.